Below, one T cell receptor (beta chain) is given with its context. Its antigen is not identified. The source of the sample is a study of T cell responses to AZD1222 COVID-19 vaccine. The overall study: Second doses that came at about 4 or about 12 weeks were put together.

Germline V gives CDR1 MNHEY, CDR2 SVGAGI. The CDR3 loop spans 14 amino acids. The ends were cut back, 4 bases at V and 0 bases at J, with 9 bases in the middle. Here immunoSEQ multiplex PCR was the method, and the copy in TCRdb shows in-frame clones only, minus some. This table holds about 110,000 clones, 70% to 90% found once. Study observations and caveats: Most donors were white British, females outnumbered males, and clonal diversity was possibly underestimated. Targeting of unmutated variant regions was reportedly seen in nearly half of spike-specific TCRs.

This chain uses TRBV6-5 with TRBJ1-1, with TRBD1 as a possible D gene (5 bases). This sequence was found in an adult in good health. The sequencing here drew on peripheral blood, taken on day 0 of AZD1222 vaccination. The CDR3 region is CASSSGRLNTEAFF. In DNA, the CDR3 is TGTGCCAGCAGTTCGGGACGGCTGAACACTGAAGCTTTCTTT.